The source of this T cell receptor beta chain is a study of OX40 agonist ivuxolimab in advanced cancers. Measured with immunoSEQ multiplex PCR; TCRdb has only the in-frame clones, and not every one. The table shows tens of thousands of clones, with approximately 89% occurring only once. Findings of the study overall: CD4+ and CD8+ blood T cells expanded clonally by week 6 at 0.1 to 3.0 mg/kg.

With regard to this clone: Its specificity is unknown.

The source is an adult with an advanced solid tumor such as melanoma, head and neck, liver or kidney cancer. The specimen was CD4+ or CD8+ T cells sorted from blood, collected in a trial of the OX40 agonist ivuxolimab.

The CDR3, as DNA: TGTGCCAGCAGCGACAGCTTCAACGAGCAGTACTTC. Its protein product is CASSDSFNEQYF. The chain combines TRBV28 with TRBJ2-7, with a tentative D call TRBD1 (5 bases). Germline lookup yields CDR1 MDHEN and CDR2 SYDVKM. The ends were cut back, 6 bases at V and 5 bases at J, with 11 bases in the middle. The CDR3 runs to 12 residues.